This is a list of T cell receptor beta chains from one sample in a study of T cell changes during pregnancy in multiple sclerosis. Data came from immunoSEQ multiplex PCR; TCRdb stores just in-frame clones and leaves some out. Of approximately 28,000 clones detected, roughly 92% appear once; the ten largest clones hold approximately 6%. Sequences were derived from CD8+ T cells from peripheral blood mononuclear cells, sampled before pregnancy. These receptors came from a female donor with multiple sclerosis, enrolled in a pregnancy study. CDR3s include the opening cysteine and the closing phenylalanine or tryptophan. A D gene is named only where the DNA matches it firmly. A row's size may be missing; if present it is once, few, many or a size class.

CASSGRRGYTEAFF	TGCGCCAGCAGCGGCCGCCGGGGGTACACTGAAGCTTTCTTT	NA	TRBV4-1	TRBJ1-1	NA
CASSQDAGGPYNNEQFF	TGCGCCAGCAGCCAAGATGCGGGAGGGCCCTACAACAATGAGCAGTTCTTC	NA	TRBV4-1	TRBJ2-1	TRBD2
CASQLQGIQETQYF	TGTGCCAGCCAATTACAGGGGATCCAAGAGACCCAGTACTTC	NA	TRBV13	TRBJ2-5	TRBD1
CASSQSTPTDTQYF	TGTGCTAGTTCTCAGTCAACCCCCACAGATACGCAGTATTTT	NA	TRBV12-5	TRBJ2-3	NA
CASGRSNTEAFF	TGTGCCAGCGGCAGGTCGAACACTGAAGCTTTCTTT	NA	TRBV2	TRBJ1-1	NA
CASSSQGRVNTEAFF	TGTGCCAGCAGCTCCCAGGGGCGGGTTAACACTGAAGCTTTCTTT	NA	TRBV7-9	TRBJ1-1	NA
CASSPDSYLYNEQFF	TGCGCCAGCAGCCCTGACTCGTACCTCTACAATGAGCAGTTCTTC	few	TRBV5-1	TRBJ2-1	NA
CASSQFPGQGVNTEAFF	TGCGCCAGCAGCCAGTTCCCGGGGCAGGGGGTGAACACTGAAGCTTTCTTT	NA	TRBV5-1	TRBJ1-1	TRBD1
CASSWDRGSYEQYF	TGTGCCAGCAGCTGGGACAGGGGGTCCTACGAGCAGTACTTC	once	TRBV5-4	TRBJ2-7	TRBD1
CASSLVVLTSGGTPYEQYF	TGTGCCAGCAGCTTAGTAGTCCTGACTAGCGGGGGGACACCCTACGAGCAGTACTTC	NA	TRBV7-9	TRBJ2-7	TRBD2
CASSSGTTNNEQFF	TGTGCCAGCAGCTCCGGGACAACTAATAATGAGCAGTTCTTC	NA	TRBV7-9	TRBJ2-1	NA
CASSLGSVAGGDEQFF	TGTGCCAGCAGCTTAGGGTCCGTAGCGGGGGGCGATGAGCAGTTCTTC	once	TRBV7-8	TRBJ2-1	TRBD2
CASSSKRDATYEQYF	TGTGCCAGCAGCAGTAAACGGGATGCTACCTACGAGCAGTACTTC	NA	TRBV21-1	TRBJ2-7	NA
CASRSGGPGEKLFF	TGTGCCAGCAGGTCAGGGGGGCCCGGTGAAAAACTGTTTTTT	NA	TRBV13	TRBJ1-4	TRBD1
CASSSRGGLGETQYF	TGTGCCAGCAGTTCGCGGGGGGGCCTTGGTGAGACCCAGTACTTC	NA	TRBV27	TRBJ2-5	TRBD2
CASSLEGLAGGGDTQYF	TGTGCCAGCAGCTTGGAAGGACTAGCGGGGGGGGGAGATACGCAGTATTTT	NA	TRBV5-5	TRBJ2-3	TRBD2
CASSQEGGREAFF	TGTGCCAGCAGCCAAGAGGGAGGCAGGGAAGCTTTCTTT	NA	TRBV4-2	TRBJ1-1	NA
CASSDLEPQFF	TGTGCCAGCAGTGATCTAGAACCTCAGTTCTTC	NA	TRBV6-1	TRBJ2-1	NA